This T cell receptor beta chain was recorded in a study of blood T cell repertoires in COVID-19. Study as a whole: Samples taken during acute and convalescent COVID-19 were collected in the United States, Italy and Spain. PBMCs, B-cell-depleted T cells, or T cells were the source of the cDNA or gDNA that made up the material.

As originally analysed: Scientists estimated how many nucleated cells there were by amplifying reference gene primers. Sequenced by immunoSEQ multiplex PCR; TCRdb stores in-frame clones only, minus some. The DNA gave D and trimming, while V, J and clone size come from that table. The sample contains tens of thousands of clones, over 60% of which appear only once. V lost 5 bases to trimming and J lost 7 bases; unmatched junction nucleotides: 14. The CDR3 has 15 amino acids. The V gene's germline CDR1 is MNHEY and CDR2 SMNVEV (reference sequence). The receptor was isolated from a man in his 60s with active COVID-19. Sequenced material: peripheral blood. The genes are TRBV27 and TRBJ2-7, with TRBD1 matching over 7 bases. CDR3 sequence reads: CASSEGVGGGREQYF. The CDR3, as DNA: TGTGCCAGCAGTGAAGGGGTAGGGGGCGGGCGGGAGCAGTACTTC.